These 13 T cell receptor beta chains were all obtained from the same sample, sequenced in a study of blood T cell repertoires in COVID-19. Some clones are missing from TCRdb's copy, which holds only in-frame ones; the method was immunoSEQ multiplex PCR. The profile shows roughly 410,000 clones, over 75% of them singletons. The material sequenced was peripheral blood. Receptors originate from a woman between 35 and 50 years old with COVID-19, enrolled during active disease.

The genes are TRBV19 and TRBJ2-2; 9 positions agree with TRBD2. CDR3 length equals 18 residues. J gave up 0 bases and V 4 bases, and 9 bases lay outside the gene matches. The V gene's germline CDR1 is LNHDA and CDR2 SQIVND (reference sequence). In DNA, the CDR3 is TGTGCCAGTAGTACCGCCCTAGCGGGGTATACGAACACCGGGGAGCTGTTTTTT. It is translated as CASSTALAGYTNTGELFF.

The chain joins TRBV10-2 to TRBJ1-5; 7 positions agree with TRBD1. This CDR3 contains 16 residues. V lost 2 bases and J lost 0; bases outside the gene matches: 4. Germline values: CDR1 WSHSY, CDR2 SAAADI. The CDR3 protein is CASSEGTEYSNQPQHF. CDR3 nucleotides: TGCGCCAGCAGTGAGGGGACAGAATATAGCAATCAGCCCCAGCATTTT.

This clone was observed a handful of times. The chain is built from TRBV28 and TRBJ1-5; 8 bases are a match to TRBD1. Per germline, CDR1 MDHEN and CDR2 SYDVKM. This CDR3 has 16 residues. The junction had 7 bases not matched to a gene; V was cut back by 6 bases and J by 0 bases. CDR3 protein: CASRFTGGDSNQPQHF. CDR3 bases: TGTGCCAGCAGATTTACAGGGGGAGATAGCAATCAGCCCCAGCATTTT.

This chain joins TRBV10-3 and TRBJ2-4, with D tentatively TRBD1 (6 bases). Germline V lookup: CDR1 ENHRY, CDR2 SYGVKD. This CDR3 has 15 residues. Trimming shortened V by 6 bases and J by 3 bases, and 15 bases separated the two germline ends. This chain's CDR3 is CAIRPAGEGKNIQYF. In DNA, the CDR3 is TGTGCCATCAGGCCAGCAGGGGAAGGCAAAAACATTCAGTACTTC.

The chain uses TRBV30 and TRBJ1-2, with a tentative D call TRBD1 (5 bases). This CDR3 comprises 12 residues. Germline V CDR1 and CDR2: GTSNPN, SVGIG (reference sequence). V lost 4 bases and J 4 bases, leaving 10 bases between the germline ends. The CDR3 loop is CAWTRGSYGYTF. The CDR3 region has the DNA TGTGCCTGGACAAGGGGCTCCTATGGCTACACCTTC.

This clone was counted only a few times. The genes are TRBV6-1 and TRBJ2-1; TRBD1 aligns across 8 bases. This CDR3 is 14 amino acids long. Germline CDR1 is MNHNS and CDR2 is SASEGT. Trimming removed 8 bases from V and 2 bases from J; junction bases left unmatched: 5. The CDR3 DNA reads TGTGCCAGCCGCCAGGGGGCTGCCTACAATGAGCAGTTCTTC. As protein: CASRQGAAYNEQFF.

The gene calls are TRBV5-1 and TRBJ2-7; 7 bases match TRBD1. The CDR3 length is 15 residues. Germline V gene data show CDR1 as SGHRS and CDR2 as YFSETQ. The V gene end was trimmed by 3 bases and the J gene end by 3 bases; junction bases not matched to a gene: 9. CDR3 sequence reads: CASSWHYRDSYEQYF. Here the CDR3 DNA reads TGCGCCAGCAGCTGGCATTACCGGGACAGCTACGAGCAGTACTTC. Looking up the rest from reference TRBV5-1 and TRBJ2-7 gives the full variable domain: KAGVTQTPRYLIKTRGQQVTLSCSPISGHRSVSWYQQTPGQGLQFLFEYFSETQRNKGNFPGRFSGRQFSNSRSEMNVSTLELGDSALYLCASSWHYRDSYEQYFGPGTRLTVT.

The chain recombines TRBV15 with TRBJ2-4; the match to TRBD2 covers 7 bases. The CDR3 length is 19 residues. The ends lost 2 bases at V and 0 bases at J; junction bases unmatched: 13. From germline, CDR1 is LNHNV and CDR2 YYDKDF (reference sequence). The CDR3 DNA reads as TGTGCCACCAGCAGACTCAAGGTTCGGGGGGAACTAGCCAAAAACATTCAGTACTTC. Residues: CATSRLKVRGELAKNIQYF. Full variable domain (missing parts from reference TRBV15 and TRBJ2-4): DAMVIQNPRYQVTQFGKPVTLSCSQTLNHNVMYWYQQKSSQAPKLLFHYYDKDFNNEADTPDNFQSRRPNTSFCFLDIRSPGLGDTAMYLCATSRLKVRGELAKNIQYFGAGTRLSVL.

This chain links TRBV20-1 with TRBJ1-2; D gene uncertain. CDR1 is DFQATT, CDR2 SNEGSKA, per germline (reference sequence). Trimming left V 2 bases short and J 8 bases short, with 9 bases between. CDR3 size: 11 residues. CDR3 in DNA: TGCAGTGCTAGACCCACAGTAGGCTACACCTTC. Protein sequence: CSARPTVGYTF.

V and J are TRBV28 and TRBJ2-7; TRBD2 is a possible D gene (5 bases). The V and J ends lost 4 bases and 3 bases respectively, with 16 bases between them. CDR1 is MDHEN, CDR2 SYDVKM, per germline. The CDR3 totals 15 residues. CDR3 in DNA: TGTGCCAGCAGTTCCCCGGGCGGAGGTGTCTACGAGCAGTACTTC. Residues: CASSSPGGGVYEQYF.

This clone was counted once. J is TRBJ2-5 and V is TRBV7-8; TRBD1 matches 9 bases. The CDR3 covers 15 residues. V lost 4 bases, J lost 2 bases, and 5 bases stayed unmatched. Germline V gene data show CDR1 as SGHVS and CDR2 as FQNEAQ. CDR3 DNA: TGTGCCAGCAGCTACCAAGGACAGGGGCAAGAGACCCAGTACTTC. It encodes CASSYQGQGQETQYF.

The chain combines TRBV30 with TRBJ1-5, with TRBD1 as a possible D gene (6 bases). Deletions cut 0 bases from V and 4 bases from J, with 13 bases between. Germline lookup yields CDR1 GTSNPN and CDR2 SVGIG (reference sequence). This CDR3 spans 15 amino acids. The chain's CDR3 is CAWSVLSGANQPQHF. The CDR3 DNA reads TGTGCCTGGAGTGTACTTTCAGGGGCGAATCAGCCCCAGCATTTT.

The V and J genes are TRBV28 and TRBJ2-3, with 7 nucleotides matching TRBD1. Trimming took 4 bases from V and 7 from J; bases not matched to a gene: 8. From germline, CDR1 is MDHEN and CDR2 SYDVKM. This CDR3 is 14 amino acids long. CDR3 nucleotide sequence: TGTGCCAGCAGTTCATGGGCAGGGGGAAATACGCAGTATTTT. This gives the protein CASSSWAGGNTQYF.